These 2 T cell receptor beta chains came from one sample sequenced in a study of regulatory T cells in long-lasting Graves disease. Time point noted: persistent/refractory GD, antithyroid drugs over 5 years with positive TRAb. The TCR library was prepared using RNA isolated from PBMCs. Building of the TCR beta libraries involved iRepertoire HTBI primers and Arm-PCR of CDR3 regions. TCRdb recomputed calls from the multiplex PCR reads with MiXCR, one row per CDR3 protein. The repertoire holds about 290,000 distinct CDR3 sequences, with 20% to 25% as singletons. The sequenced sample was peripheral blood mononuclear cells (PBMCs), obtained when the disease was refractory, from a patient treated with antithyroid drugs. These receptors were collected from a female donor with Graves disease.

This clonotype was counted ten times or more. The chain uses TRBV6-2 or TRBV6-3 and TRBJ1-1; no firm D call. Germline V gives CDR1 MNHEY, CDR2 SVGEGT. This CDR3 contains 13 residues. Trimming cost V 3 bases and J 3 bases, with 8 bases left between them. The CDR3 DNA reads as TGTGCCAGCAGTTATGTCCCCCACACTGAAGCTTTCTTT. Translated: CASSYVPHTEAFF.

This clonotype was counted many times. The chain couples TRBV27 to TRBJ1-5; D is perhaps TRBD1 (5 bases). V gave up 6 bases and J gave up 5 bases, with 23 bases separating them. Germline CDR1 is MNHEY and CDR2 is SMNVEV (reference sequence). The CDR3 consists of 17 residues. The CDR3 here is CASSPRVTGGYYQPQHF. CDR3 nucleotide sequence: TGTGCCAGCAGCCCTAGGGTTACAGGAGGATACTATCAGCCCCAGCATTTT.